The clone carrying this T cell receptor (beta chain) was recorded many times. Antigen specificity is unknown. The read ends 3 residues early relative to the CDR3; the germline J gene fills the gap. The sample belongs to a study of T cell clonality in common variable immunodeficiency. The table came from immunoSEQ multiplex PCR; TCRdb's copy has only in-frame clones and leaves some out. The sample was found to contain 42,000 or so clones, and every one recurs. J was trimmed by 9 bases and V by 11 bases; bases with no gene match: 9. The V gene's germline CDR1 is KGHSH and CDR2 LQKENI. The CDR3 spans 12 residues. Overall study results and limits: Shared TCRbeta clones were fewer between CVID subjects than controls.

The chain recombines TRBV18 with TRBJ2-1; 8 bases agree with TRBD2. The specimen sequenced was peripheral blood mononuclear cells. This clonotype originated in a person aged 18 to 70 in good health. CDR3 sequence: CAGRTSSSEQFF. Incomplete CDR3 DNA: TGTGCCGGTCGGACTAGCTCCTCTGAG. The full variable domain, its missing parts supplied by reference TRBV18 and TRBJ2-1, is NAGVMQNPRHLVRRRGQEARLRCSPMKGHSHVYWYRQLPEEGLKFMVYLQKENIIDESGMPKERFSAEFPKEGPSILRIQQVVRGDSAAYFCAGRTSSSEQFFGPGTRLTVL.